Below are 17 T cell receptor delta chains sequenced from a single sample in a study of gamma-delta chains in newborns, infants, children. TCRdb re-analyzed the reads via CATT. Altogether fewer than 3,500 delta-chain clones are present, roughly 3.9% being singletons, with the ten largest covering approximately 15%. The specimen sequenced was blood. These receptors all stem from a child who was a newborn, infant or young child, either healthy, febrile or measles-vaccinated (not recorded which).

In its sample, this clone is medium-sized. The same CDR3 arises from other DNA sequences in this sample as well. The chain carries TRDV2 and TRDJ3; 9 bases fit TRDD3. The CDR3 spans 18 residues. V lost 0 bases, J lost 1 base, and 3 bases stayed unmatched. Germline values: CDR1 GEAIGNYY, CDR2 EKD. CDR3 nucleotides: TGTGCCTGTGACACCTGGGGGATAGAGTCCTGGGACACCCGACAGATGTTTTTC. This sequence encodes CACDTWGIESWDTRQMFF.

Points on this clone: This likely reflects a read error, since a far larger clone is one base away. Other DNA sequences in the sample encode the same CDR3. CDR3 sequence (DNA): TGTGCCTGCGACACCCTGGGGGATACTTTGACAGCACAACTCTTCTTT. Amino acid sequence: CACDTLGDTLTAQLFF. The rearrangement uses TRDV2 and TRDJ2, with 10 bases matching TRDD3. Germline-derived CDR1 and CDR2 are GEAIGNYY and EKD. This CDR3 contains 16 residues.

This clone was observed a handful of times. This DNA's translation differs at residue 8 from TCRdb's protein, which comes from a much larger clone; a read error is likely, and the protein shown is translated from the DNA. This chain links TRDV2 with TRDJ3, with 7 bases lining up with TRDD3. Germline V CDR1 and CDR2: GEAIGNYY, EKD. The CDR3 spans 18 residues. After removal of 5 bases from V and 0 bases from J, the junction contained 9 bases not matched to a gene. CDR3 DNA: TGTGCCTGTGTGGAACTGGGGTATCGCTCCTGGGACACCCGACAGATGTTTTTC. Its protein is CACVELGYRSWDTRQMFF.

The table lists this clone with a few counts. This DNA's translation and the protein TCRdb lists, from a much larger clone, do not match at residue 3, likely due to a read error; the protein shown is translated from the DNA. The DNA of the CDR3 is TGTGCCCGTGATGGGGGATACACCTACAGCTCCTGGGACACCCGACAGATGTTTTTC. It yields the protein CARDGGYTYSSWDTRQMFF. The J gene is TRDJ3, the V gene TRDV2; 10 bases are shared with TRDD3. Germline V gene sequence: CDR1 GEAIGNYY, CDR2 EKD. The CDR3 is 19 amino acids.

A few counts support this clone. This DNA's translation and the protein TCRdb lists, from a much larger clone, do not match at residue 3, likely due to a read error; the protein shown is translated from the DNA. The same CDR3 can be traced to other DNA sequences in this sample. The chain couples TRDV2 to TRDJ3; 9 positions agree with TRDD3. Looked up from germline, CDR1 is GEAIGNYY and CDR2 is EKD. The CDR3 is 18 amino acids. The CDR3 DNA is TGTGCCCGTGATCTACTGGGGGACAGCTCCTGGGACACCCGACAGATGTTTTTC. This translates into CARDLLGDSSWDTRQMFF.

Only a few counts were recorded for this clone. The likely explanation is a read error, given a far larger clone one base away. Within the sample, other DNA sequences also encode this same CDR3. This chain links TRDV2 with TRDJ2, with D perhaps TRDD3 (6 bases). Germline CDR1 is GEAIGNYY and CDR2 is EKD. The CDR3 runs 17 residues. The CDR3 DNA reads as TGTGCCTGTGACAAGTTGGGGGGACCTGCTTTGACAGCGCAACTCTTCTTT. It specifies CACDKLGGPALTAQLFF.

This clone was counted only a few times. A much larger clone sits a single nucleotide away, making a read error possible. Additional DNA sequences in this sample encode the identical CDR3. The V and J genes are TRDV2 and TRDJ3; weak D call: TRDD3 (6 bases). In germline, CDR1 is GEAIGNYY, CDR2 EKD. The CDR3 is 18 residues long. This CDR3 is CACDTGDSRSWDTRQMFF. Here the CDR3 DNA reads TGTGCCTGTGACACCGGGGATTCTCGCTCCTGGGACACCCGACAAATGTTTTTC.

About this clone: A read error may be the cause here, since a much bigger clone is one base away. Other nucleotide sequences from this sample produce the same CDR3. The chain employs TRDV2 and TRDJ3; D might be TRDD3 (5 bases). The V gene's germline CDR1 is GEAIGNYY and CDR2 EKD. The CDR3 is 18 residues long. CDR3 in amino acids: CACDTVGVDSWDTRQMFF. The CDR3 DNA sequence: TGCGCCTGTGACACCGTTGGGGTGGACTCCTGGGACACCCGACAGATGTTTTTC.

The sample holds a few counts of this clone. A read error likely explains why the TCRdb protein, taken from a much larger clone, differs from this DNA's translation at residue 3; the protein shown is translated from the DNA. The chain carries TRDV2 and TRDJ3, with TRDD3 matching over 11 bases. This CDR3 has 16 residues. The germline V gene has CDR1 GEAIGNYY and CDR2 EKD. The DNA for the CDR3 is TGTGCCTATGACGTACTGGGGGATAGGGACACCCGACAGATGTTTTTC. Translating it yields CAYDVLGDRDTRQMFF.

This clone appeared a few times. This may be a read error: a much more frequent sequence differs by one nucleotide. CDR3 loop: CACDPLLEDTSSWDTRQMFF. The CDR3 DNA reads TGTGCCTGTGACCCACTACTGGAGGATACGAGCTCCTGGGACACCCGACAGATGTTTTTC. This chain connects TRDV2 to TRDJ3, with 7 bases matching TRDD3. Trimming cost V 3 bases and J 0 bases; bases outside gene matches: 13. Germline values: CDR1 GEAIGNYY, CDR2 EKD. The CDR3 extends over 20 amino acids.

The sample holds a few counts of this clone. This may come from a read error, since a much larger clone is one base off. The sample carries other DNA sequences with the same CDR3. V is TRDV2 and J is TRDJ3; D possibly corresponds to TRDD3 (5 bases). CDR1 and CDR2 (germline): GEAIGNYY, EKD. The CDR3 length is 19 residues. The CDR3 protein is CACDTVVRESSWDTRQMFF. In nucleotides, the CDR3 is TGTGCCTGTGACACCGTAGTCCGGGAAAGCTCCTGGGACACCCGACAGATGTTCTTC.

This clone was found a few times. This sequence is one base from a far larger clone and is likely a read error. The same CDR3 is also encoded by other DNA sequences in this sample. The chain links TRDV2 to TRDJ2; TRDD3 aligns across 8 bases. Germline CDR1 and CDR2: GEAIGNYY and EKD. The CDR3 is 14 amino acids. CDR3: CACDTWGYTAQLFF. The CDR3 coding sequence is TGTGCCTGCGACACCTGGGGATACACAGCACAACTCTTCTTT.

A word on this clone: TCRdb's entry gives the protein of a much larger clone, which mismatches this DNA's translation at residue 3, likely from a read error; the protein reported here is translated from the DNA. The identical CDR3 is also encoded by other nucleotide sequences in the sample. V is TRDV2 and J is TRDJ1; the match to TRDD3 covers 13 bases. CDR3 length equals 14 residues. Germline V gene lookup returns CDR1 GEAIGNYY and CDR2 EKD. This CDR3 reads CARDTGGYADKLIF. CDR3 bases: TGTGCCCGTGATACTGGGGGATACGCCGATAAACTCATCTTT.

Of note for this clone: A read error is likely here: a far larger clone is one base away. In the same sample, other DNA sequences code for this CDR3. This chain uses TRDV2 with TRDJ3; the match to TRDD3 covers 7 bases. From germline, CDR1 is GEAIGNYY and CDR2 EKD. With V trimmed by 0 bases and J by 0 bases, 10 bases remained unmatched. The CDR3 has 20 residues. CDR3 sequence: CACDTVLGDKSSWDTRQMFF. The CDR3, as DNA: TGTGCCTGTGACACCGTACTAGGGGATAAAAGCTCCTGGGACACCCGACAGATGTTTTTC.

Details on this clone: It differs at one base from a far larger clone, so likely a read error. This same CDR3 is encoded by further DNA sequences in the sample. The chain carries TRDV2 and TRDJ3; a possible D gene is TRDD3 (5 bases). Trimming shortened V by 0 bases and J by 3 bases, and 8 bases separated the two germline ends. This CDR3 spans 16 amino acids. Germline lookup yields CDR1 GEAIGNYY and CDR2 EKD. This chain's CDR3 is CACDTGGYWDTRQMFF. In DNA, the CDR3 is TGTGCCTGTGACACCGGGGGGTACTGGGACACCCGACAGATGTTTTTC.

Comments on this clone: The protein that TCRdb holds for this DNA derives from a much larger clone and differs from the translated DNA at residue 7, which likely indicates a read error; the protein shown here is translated from the DNA. This sequence joins TRDV2 and TRDJ3; the match to TRDD3 covers 7 bases. Germline V gene data show CDR1 as GEAIGNYY and CDR2 as EKD. The junction had 6 bases not matched to a gene; V was cut back by 1 base and J by 1 base. This CDR3 contains 18 residues. CDR3 nucleotide sequence: TGTGCCTGTGACACAATGGAGGATACGTCCTGGGACACCCGACAGATGTTTTTC. Amino acids: CACDTMEDTSWDTRQMFF.

The V gene is TRDV2, the J gene TRDJ3; D is perhaps TRDD3 (5 bases). The germline gives CDR1 GEAIGNYY, CDR2 EKD. V lost 3 bases, J lost 3 bases, and 14 bases lay in between. CDR3 length: 17 residues. In DNA form, the CDR3 reads TGTGCCTGTGACTACTGGAGGATGCGCTGGGACACCCGACAGATGTTTTTC. Translation gives CACDYWRMRWDTRQMFF.